This T cell receptor beta chain was recovered during a study of monozygotic twins with inflammatory bowel disease. Overall study findings and caveats: The analysis did not separate different T cell subtypes. Fewer shared clonotypes with others were found in IBD patients than in healthy twins, especially with disease activity.

Each of the TCR libraries took 3500 ng of total RNA. cDNA for TCRalpha and TCRbeta was amplified by nested PCRs of about 15 then 8 to 10 cycles. For each CDR3 protein, TCRdb gives one entry from its re-call of the 5' RACE reads, without DNA. In all, the sample yields approximately 150,000 distinct CDR3 sequences. The CDR3 has 17 residues. Looked up from germline, CDR1 is SGHAT and CDR2 is FQNNGV. This clonotype counts as medium-sized (0.01 to 0.1%) by frequency. As yet, its antigen is unknown. V usage is TRBV11-2 and J usage is TRBJ1-5; TCRdb gives TRBD1 as the D gene, but with no DNA this cannot be confirmed. The clonotype comes from a human donor with ulcerative colitis or Crohn's disease, or a healthy co-twin of an affected twin (not recorded which). The sequenced sample consisted of blood. The CDR3 spells CASSLDIVTGRNQPQHF.